Following are 3 T cell receptor beta chains from one sample sequenced in a study of cytomegalovirus exposure and HLA in healthy donors. It was with 60 Vbeta and 13 Jbeta primers that the PCR ran. Assay used: immunoSEQ multiplex PCR; TCRdb lists only in-frame clones, some missing. The sample lists about 110,000 clones, approximately 69% occurring once. The material sequenced was PBMCs. These receptors all stem from a woman in her thirties or forties in good health and CMV-seropositive.

This chain joins TRBV19 and TRBJ2-2, with a weak D call TRBD1 (6 bases). The germline V gene encodes CDR1 LNHDA and CDR2 SQIVND (reference sequence). Trimming left V 4 bases short and J 3 bases short, with 12 bases between. CDR3 length equals 15 residues. The CDR3, as DNA: TGTGCCAGTAGTAACCGGGACACCTACACCGGGGAGCTGTTTTTT. Its translation is CASSNRDTYTGELFF.

J is TRBJ2-5 and V is TRBV9; 14 positions agree with TRBD2. V was pared by 1 base and J by 2 bases, with 13 bases of the junction left unmatched. This CDR3 is 20 amino acids long. Per germline, CDR1 SGDLS and CDR2 YYNGEE. The CDR3 coding sequence is TGTGCCAGCAGCGTAATCCCCCCGGGACTAGCGGGAGCCTCACAAGAGACCCAGTACTTC. Protein: CASSVIPPGLAGASQETQYF.

This clone was detected only a few times. The chain combines TRBV19 with TRBJ2-7; 9 nucleotides agree with TRBD1. This CDR3 region has 16 residues. V lost 5 bases to trimming and J lost 3 bases; unmatched junction nucleotides: 11. Germline CDR1 is LNHDA and CDR2 is SQIVND (reference sequence). The CDR3: CASSPGTGQSDYEQYF. CDR3 DNA: TGTGCCAGTAGTCCCGGGACAGGGCAGTCTGACTACGAGCAGTACTTC.